The 3 T cell receptor beta chains in this list originate from one sample, sequenced in a study of vaccination and CD4 T cells after COVID-19 (dated 2022 in TCRdb). Library construction relied on PCR. The run used an Illumina iSeq 100. TCR sequencing of DNA from cultured CD4+ T cells used the Oncomine TCR Beta short-read assay at the Johns Hopkins FTIC core. TCRdb cleaned the public reads at Q25 with fastp, built clones with MiXCR and kept in-frame beta chains. Each entry merges the rows of one CDR3 protein and shows their most common DNA and genes. This sample lists some 12,000 distinct CDR3 sequences; roughly half were detected once. About 11% of the sample goes to the ten largest clones. The sample's treatment or condition label, in plain terms: approximately nine-day PBMC culture with coronavirus spike peptide pools or control peptides (ViraFEST assay). The antigens for these receptors are not known.

Sequencing was done on a sample of CD4+ T cells from blood, cultured in vitro. The receptor source for this set is a human donor who had recovered from COVID-19.

This clonotype came up a few times. V is TRBV7-6 and J is TRBJ2-7; D is perhaps TRBD1 (6 bases). Trimming pared 6 bases from V and 4 bases from J, leaving 16 bases between. CDR1 is SGHVS and CDR2 is FNYEAQ in the germline V gene. The CDR3 has 14 residues. The DNA of the CDR3 is TGTGCCAGCAGACCCTCCGGGACACATTACGAGCAGTACTTC. Translating it yields CASRPSGTHYEQYF.

The table lists this clonotype with a few counts. The chain is built from TRBV20-1 and TRBJ2-7, with 7 bases aligning to TRBD2. Trimming at V came to 0 bases and at J to 1 base, leaving 9 bases not matched to a gene. Looked up from germline, CDR1 is DFQATT and CDR2 is SNEGSKA (reference sequence). CDR3 length: 16 amino acids. The CDR3 loop is CSAREIRRGLSYEQYF. CDR3 nucleotides: TGCAGTGCTAGAGAGATCCGGCGGGGACTATCCTACGAGCAGTACTTC.

V and J are TRBV27 and TRBJ2-7; D might be TRBD2 (6 bases). CDR1 is MNHEY, CDR2 SMNVEV, per germline (reference sequence). The CDR3 loop spans 15 amino acids. Trimming removed 2 bases at V and 2 bases at J, with 13 bases between. CDR3 coding DNA: TGTGCCAGCAGTTTAAAGTTAGCGGCTGCCTACGAGCAGTACTTC. Its translation: CASSLKLAAAYEQYF.